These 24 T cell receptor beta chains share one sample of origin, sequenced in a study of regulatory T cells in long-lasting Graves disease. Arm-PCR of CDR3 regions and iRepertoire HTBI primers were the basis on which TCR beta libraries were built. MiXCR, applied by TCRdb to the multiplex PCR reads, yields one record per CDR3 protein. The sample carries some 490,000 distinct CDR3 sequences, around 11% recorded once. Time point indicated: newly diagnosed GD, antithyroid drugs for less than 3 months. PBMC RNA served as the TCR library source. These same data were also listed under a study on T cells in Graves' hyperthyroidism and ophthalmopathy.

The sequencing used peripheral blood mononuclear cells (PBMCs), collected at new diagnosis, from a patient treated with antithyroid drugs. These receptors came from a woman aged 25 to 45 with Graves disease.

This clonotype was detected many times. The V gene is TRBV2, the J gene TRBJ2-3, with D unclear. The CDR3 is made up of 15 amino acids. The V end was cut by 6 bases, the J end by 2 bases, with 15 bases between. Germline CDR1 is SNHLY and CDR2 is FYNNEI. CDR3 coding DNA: TGTGCCAGCAGCCAGTCAGTCGTATACACAGATACGCAGTATTTT. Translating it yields CASSQSVVYTDTQYF.

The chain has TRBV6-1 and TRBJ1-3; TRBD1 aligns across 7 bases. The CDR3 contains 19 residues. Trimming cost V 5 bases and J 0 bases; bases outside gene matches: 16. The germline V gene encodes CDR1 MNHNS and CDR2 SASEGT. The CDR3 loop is CASSLQRQGLRFSGNTIYF. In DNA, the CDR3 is TGTGCCAGCAGTCTTCAAAGACAGGGCCTACGCTTCTCTGGAAACACCATATATTTT.

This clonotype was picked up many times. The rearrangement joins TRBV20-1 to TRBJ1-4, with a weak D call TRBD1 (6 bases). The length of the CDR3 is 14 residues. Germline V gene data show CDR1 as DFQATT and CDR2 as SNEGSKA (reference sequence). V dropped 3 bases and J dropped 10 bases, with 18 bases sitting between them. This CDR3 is CSASSTGRLGKLFF. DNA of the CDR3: TGCAGTGCTAGTTCGACAGGAAGATTAGGAAAACTGTTTTTT.

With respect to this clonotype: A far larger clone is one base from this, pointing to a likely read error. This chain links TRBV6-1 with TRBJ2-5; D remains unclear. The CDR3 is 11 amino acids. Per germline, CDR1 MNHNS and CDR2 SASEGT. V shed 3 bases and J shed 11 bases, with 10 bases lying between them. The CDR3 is CASSDYNEQYF. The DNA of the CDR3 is TGTGCCAGCAGTGACTACAATGAGCAGTACTTC.

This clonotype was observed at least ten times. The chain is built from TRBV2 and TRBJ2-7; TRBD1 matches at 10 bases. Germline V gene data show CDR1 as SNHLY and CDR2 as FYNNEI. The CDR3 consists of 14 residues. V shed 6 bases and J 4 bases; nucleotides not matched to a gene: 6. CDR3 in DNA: TGTGCCAGCAGAAGGGACAGGGGAGCGTACGAGCAGTACTTC. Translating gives CASRRDRGAYEQYF.

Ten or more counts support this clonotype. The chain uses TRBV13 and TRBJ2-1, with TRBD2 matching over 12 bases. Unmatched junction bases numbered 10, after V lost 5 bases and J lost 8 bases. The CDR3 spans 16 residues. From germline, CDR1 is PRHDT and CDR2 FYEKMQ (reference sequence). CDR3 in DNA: TGTGCCAGCAGCCCAGGGACTAGCGGGTGGGGGGATGAGCAGTTCTTC. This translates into CASSPGTSGWGDEQFF. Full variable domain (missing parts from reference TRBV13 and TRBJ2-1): AAGVIQSPRHLIKEKRETATLKCYPIPRHDTVYWYQQGPGQDPQFLISFYEKMQSDKGSIPDRFSAQQFSDYHSELNMSSLELGDSALYFCASSPGTSGWGDEQFFGPGTRLTVL.

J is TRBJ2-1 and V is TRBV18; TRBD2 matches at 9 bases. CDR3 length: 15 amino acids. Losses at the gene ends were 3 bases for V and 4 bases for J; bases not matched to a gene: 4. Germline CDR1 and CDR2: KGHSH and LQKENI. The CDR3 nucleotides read TGTGCCAGCTCACCGACTAGCGGAGGGTACAATGAGCAGTTCTTC. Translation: CASSPTSGGYNEQFF.

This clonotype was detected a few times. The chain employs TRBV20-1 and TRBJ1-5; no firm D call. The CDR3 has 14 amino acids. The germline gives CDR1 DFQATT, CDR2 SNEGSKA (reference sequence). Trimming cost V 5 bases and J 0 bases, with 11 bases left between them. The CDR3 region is CSARYTTSNQPQHF. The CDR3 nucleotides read TGCAGTGCTCGATATACAACTAGCAATCAGCCCCAGCATTTT.

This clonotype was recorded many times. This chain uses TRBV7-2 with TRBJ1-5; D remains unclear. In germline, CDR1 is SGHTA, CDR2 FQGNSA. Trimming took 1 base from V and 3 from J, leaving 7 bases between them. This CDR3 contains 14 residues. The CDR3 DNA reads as TGTGCCAGCAGCTTAGACGGTTCCAATCAGCCCCAGCATTTT. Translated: CASSLDGSNQPQHF.

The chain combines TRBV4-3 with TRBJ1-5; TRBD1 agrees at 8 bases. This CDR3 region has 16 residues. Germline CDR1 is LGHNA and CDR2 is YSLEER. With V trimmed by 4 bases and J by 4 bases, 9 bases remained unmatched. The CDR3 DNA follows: TGCGCCAGCAGCCCCCATTGGCAGGGGGCAAATCAGCCCCAGCATTTT. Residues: CASSPHWQGANQPQHF.

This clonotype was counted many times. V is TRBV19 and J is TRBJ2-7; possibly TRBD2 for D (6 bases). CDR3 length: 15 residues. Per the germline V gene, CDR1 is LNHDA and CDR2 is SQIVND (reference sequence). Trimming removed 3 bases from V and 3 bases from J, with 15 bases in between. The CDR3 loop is CASSIVEGLVYEQYF. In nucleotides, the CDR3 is TGTGCCAGTAGTATTGTGGAGGGACTTGTCTACGAGCAGTACTTC.

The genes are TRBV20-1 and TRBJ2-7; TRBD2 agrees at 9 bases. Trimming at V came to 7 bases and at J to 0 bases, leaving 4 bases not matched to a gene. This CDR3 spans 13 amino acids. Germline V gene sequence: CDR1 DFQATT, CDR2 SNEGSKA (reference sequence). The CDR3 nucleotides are TGCAGTGTGGGGCGGGAGGGCTCCTACGAGCAGTACTTC. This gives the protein CSVGREGSYEQYF.

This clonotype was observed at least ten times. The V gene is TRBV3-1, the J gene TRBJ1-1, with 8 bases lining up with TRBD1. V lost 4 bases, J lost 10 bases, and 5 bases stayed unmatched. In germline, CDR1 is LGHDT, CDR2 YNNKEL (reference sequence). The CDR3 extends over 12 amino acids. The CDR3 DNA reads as TGTGCCAGCAGCCCCGGACAGGGAGCAGCTTTCTTT. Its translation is CASSPGQGAAFF.

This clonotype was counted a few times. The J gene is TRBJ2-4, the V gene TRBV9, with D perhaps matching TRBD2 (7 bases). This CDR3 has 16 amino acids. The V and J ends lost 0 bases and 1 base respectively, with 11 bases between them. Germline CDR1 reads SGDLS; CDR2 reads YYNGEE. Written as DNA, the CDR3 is TGTGCCAGCAGCGTAGGAGGGGGGGGGGCCAAAAACATTCAGTACTTC. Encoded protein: CASSVGGGGAKNIQYF.

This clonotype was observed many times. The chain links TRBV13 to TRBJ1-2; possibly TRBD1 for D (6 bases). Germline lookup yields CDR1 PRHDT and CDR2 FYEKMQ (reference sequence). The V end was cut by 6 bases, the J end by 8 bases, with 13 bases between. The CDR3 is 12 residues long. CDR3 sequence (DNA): TGTGCCAGCAGATCTCAGGGGCCCGGCTACACCTTC. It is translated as CASRSQGPGYTF.

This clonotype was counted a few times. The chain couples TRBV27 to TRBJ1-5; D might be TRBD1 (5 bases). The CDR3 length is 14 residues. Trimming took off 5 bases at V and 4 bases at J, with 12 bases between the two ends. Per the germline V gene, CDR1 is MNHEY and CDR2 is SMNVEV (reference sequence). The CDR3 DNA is TGTGCCAGCAGTGCCCGGGGCCTTAATCAGCCCCAGCATTTT. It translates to CASSARGLNQPQHF.

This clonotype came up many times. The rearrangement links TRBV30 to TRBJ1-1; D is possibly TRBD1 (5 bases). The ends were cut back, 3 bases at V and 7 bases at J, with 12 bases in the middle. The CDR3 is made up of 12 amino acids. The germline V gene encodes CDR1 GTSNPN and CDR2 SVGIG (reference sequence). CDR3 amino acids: CAWSKAGGEAFF. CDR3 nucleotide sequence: TGTGCCTGGAGCAAAGCGGGGGGTGAAGCTTTCTTT.

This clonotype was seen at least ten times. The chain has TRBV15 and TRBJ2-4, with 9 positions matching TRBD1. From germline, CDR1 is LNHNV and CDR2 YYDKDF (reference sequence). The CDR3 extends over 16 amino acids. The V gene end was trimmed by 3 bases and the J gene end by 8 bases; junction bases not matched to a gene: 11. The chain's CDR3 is CATSRADRGRGDIQYF. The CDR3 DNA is TGTGCCACCAGCAGGGCGGACAGGGGTAGGGGTGACATTCAGTACTTC.

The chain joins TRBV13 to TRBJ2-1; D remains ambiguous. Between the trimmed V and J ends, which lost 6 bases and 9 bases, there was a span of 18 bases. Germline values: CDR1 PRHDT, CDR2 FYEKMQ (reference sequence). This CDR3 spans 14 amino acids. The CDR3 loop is CASSSRLEIFEQFF. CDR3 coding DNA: TGTGCCAGCAGTTCCCGATTGGAGATTTTTGAGCAGTTCTTC.

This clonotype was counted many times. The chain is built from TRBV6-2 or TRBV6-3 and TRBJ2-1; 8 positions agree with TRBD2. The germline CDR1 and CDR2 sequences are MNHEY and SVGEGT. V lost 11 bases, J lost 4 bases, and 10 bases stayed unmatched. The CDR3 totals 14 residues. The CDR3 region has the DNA TGTGCCGACCCAAAAGCGGGAGCATACAATGAGCAGTTCTTC. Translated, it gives CADPKAGAYNEQFF.

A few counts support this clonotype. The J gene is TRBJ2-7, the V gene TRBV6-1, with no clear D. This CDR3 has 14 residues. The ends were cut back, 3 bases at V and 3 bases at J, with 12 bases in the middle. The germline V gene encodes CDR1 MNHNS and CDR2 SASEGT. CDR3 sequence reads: CASSEGQASYEQYF. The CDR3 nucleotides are TGTGCCAGCAGTGAGGGTCAGGCCAGCTACGAGCAGTACTTC.

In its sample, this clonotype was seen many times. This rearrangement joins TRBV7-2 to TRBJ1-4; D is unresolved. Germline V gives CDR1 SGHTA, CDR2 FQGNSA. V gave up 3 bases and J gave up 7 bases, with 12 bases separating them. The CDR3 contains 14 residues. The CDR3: CASSFFWEGEKLFF. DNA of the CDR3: TGTGCCAGCAGCTTCTTTTGGGAGGGTGAAAAACTGTTTTTT.

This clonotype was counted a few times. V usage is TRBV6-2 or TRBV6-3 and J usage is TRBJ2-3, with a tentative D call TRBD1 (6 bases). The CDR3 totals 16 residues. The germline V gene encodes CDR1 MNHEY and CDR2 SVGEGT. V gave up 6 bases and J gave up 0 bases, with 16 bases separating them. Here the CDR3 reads CASSNPLRGSTDTQYF. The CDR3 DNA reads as TGTGCCAGCAGCAACCCCTTGAGGGGGAGCACAGATACGCAGTATTTT.

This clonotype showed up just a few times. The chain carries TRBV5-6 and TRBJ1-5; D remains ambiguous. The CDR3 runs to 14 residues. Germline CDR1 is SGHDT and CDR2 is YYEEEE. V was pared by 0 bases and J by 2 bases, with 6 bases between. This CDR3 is CASSLVQGNQPQHF. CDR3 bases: TGTGCCAGCAGCTTGGTGCAGGGCAATCAGCCCCAGCATTTT.